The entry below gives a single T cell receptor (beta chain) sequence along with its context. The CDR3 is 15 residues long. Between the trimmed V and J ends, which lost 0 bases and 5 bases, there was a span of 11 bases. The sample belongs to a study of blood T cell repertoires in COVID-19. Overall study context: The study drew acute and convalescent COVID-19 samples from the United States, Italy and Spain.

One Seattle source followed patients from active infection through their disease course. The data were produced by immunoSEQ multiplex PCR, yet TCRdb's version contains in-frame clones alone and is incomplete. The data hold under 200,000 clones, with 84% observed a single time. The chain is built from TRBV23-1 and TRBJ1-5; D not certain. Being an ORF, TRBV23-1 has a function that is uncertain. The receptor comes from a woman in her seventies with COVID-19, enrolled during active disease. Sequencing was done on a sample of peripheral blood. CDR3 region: CASSQSLAHYQPQHF. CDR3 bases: TGCGCCAGCAGTCAATCCCTGGCCCATTATCAGCCCCAGCATTTT.